This T cell receptor (beta chain) was found in a study of T cells after yellow fever vaccination. This clonotype was seen repeatedly, ten times or more. The antigen is not known. For TCR, cDNA came from 5'RACE template switching, which added a universal primer site and UMIs. TCRdb processed the 5' RACE reads anew with MiXCR; each CDR3 protein has one entry. In the table there are approximately 30,000 distinct CDR3 sequences, around 4.8% of which are singletons. Study-wide results and caveats: Weaker, the secondary response had a peak occurring faster, on day 5 versus 15. Highly abundant clonotypes carried over from the bulk population could end up in FACS-sorted repertoires as contaminants.

Trimming shortened V by 5 bases and J by 1 base, and 11 bases separated the two germline ends. Germline CDR1 reads SGHVS; CDR2 reads FNYEAQ. The CDR3 loop spans 15 amino acids. This receptor was taken from a man under 40 who received the YFV17D yellow fever vaccine. The chain carries TRBV7-6 and TRBJ2-2; perhaps TRBD2 as D (5 bases). Sample: CD8+ T cells sorted from PBMCs, taken 5 days after the yellow fever booster vaccination. This chain's CDR3 is CASSEEGMNTGELFF. CDR3 DNA sequence: TGTGCCAGCAGCGAAGAGGGTATGAACACCGGGGAGCTGTTTTTT.